This note documents a single TCR beta chain sequence. Its antigen is not identified. A junction boundary mismatches the germline segment, possibly from a read error. Each CDR3 protein gets one entry after TCRdb re-called the multiplex PCR reads with MiXCR. The data show about 270,000 distinct CDR3 sequences, with 30% to 35% seen just once and around 1% held by the top ten. Samples came from axillary lymph nodes draining the breast cancer. Germline-derived CDR1 and CDR2 are MNHEY and SVGAGI. The CDR3 contains 16 residues. The record originates from a study of breast tumors, draining lymph nodes, adjacent tissues. Study-level results: The lymph node origin of tumor T cells was framed as consistent with a hypothesis, not demonstrated. Tumor repertoires ranked between lymph nodes and nontumor tissue in diversity, with V and J gene preferences. Luminal-like breast cancer showed significantly higher tumor–nontumor repertoire similarity than basal-like. Most tumor T cells seemingly derive from lymph node, then expand in tumor.

The sequenced sample consisted of axillary lymph node tissue. This sequence was found in a female donor with breast cancer. Some clones in this sample may be carry-over from other donors' samples. This chain uses TRBV6-5 with TRBJ2-3; 8 bases agree with TRBD1. The CDR3 spells CASSYSETGEGHTQCF. DNA for the CDR3: TGTGCCAGCAGTTACTCTGAGACAGGGGAAGGTCATACGCAGTGTTTT.